Below, one T cell receptor beta chain is given with its context. Germline CDR1 and CDR2: SGHNT and YYREEE (reference sequence). This CDR3 has 19 residues. Trimming removed 4 bases from V and 4 bases from J; junction bases left unmatched: 16. These data originate in a study of blood T cell repertoires in COVID-19. The repertoire was sequenced with immunoSEQ multiplex PCR; TCRdb's copy has only in-frame clones and lacks some. The sample gives some 140,000 clones, approximately 77% of which show up once; more than 15% is in the top ten. V gene TRBV5-4 combines with J gene TRBJ2-1; TRBD2 aligns across 11 bases. The clonotype comes from a man aged 80 or over with acute or convalescent COVID-19. Sequenced material: peripheral blood. This chain's CDR3 is CASSQGGTSGSNRYNEQFF. CDR3 nucleotides: TGTGCCAGCAGCCAGGGGGGGACTAGCGGTAGCAATAGGTACAATGAGCAGTTCTTC.